A single T cell receptor beta chain is shown here with its context. Antigen unknown. The time point is: pre-treatment sample, taken before nivolumab and TIL therapy. V shed 2 bases, J shed 1 base, and the junction held 3 bases outside the gene matches. This CDR3 region has 16 residues. The germline V gene encodes CDR1 SGHVS and CDR2 FNYEAQ. The source of the sample is a study of TIL therapy for anti-PD-1-resistant metastatic lung cancer. General study points: The cohort had more treatment-naive, never-smoker and oncogene-addicted patients than typical.

This was the immunoSEQ v3 assay. Only in-frame clones appear in the TCRdb table, and some are missing; sequencing was by immunoSEQ multiplex PCR. The sample includes 55,000 or so clones, about 81% of them seen just once. This sequence was found in a person aged 25 to 80 with non-small cell lung cancer. The source material was blood, sampled at baseline. This sequence joins TRBV7-6 and TRBJ2-3; 10 nucleotides align to TRBD2. The CDR3 nucleotides are TGTGCCAGCAGCTTATCGCTAGCGGGGGGCACAGATACGCAGTATTTT. Translation gives CASSLSLAGGTDTQYF.